Listed here is a single T cell receptor beta chain. V was clipped by 5 bases and J by 7 bases; unmatched bases: 8. Germline V gene lookup returns CDR1 SEHNR and CDR2 FQNEAQ (reference sequence). The CDR3 runs 15 residues. Sequencing used immunoSEQ multiplex PCR; TCRdb keeps in-frame clones, though not all of them. The sample lists 95,000 to 150,000 clones, over 85% occurring once. This sample stems from a study of cytomegalovirus exposure and HLA in healthy donors. Turning to the study itself: The platform used for the 95 to 150 validation repertoires matched that of the approximately 670 first-cohort repertoires, a later analysis reported.

The source of this sequence is a young woman in good health and CMV-seronegative. This rearrangement joins TRBV7-9 to TRBJ1-4; 9 positions agree with TRBD1. Sequenced sample: PBMCs. CDR3 coding DNA: TGTGCCAGCAGCCCGGGACAGGGTGATTCTGAAAAACTGTTTTTT. Translating it yields CASSPGQGDSEKLFF.